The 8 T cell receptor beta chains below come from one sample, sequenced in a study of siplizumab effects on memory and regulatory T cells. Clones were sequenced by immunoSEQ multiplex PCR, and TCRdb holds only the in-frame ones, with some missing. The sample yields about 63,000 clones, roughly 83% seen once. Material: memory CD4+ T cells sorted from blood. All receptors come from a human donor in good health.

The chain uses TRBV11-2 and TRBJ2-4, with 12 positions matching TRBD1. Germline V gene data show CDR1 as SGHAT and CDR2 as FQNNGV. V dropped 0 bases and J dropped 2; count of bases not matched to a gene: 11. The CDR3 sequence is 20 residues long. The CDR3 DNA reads TGTGCCAGCAGCTTAGATGGGACAGGGGGCTCAAGAATTTCCAAAAACATTCAGTACTTC. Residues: CASSLDGTGGSRISKNIQYF.

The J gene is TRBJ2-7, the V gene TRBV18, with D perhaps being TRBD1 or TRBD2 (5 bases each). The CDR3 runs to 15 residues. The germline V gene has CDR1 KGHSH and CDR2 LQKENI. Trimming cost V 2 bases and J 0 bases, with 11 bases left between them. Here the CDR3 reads CASSPSAGSSYEQYF. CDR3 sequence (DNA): TGTGCCAGCTCACCATCGGCAGGGAGCTCCTACGAGCAGTACTTC.

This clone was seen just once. CDR3 nucleotides: TGTGCCAGCAGGCGACTAGCGGGAGGGAGGGATGAGCAGTTCTTC. Protein sequence: CASRRLAGGRDEQFF. The chain carries TRBV27 and TRBJ2-1, with 14 bases identical to TRBD2. This CDR3 has 15 residues. Trimming cost V 6 bases and J 8 bases; bases outside gene matches: 6. CDR1 and CDR2 (germline): MNHEY, SMNVEV (reference sequence).

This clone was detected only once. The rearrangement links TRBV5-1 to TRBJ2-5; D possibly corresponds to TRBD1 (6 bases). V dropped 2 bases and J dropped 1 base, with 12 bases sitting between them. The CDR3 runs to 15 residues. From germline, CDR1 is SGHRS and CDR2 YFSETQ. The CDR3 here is CASSLYRTVQETQYF. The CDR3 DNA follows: TGCGCCAGCAGCTTATACCGGACAGTCCAAGAGACCCAGTACTTC.

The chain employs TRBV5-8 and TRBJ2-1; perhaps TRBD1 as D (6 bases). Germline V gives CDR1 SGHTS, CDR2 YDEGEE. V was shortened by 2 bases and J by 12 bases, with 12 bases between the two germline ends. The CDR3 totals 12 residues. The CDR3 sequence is CASSLRTAGQFF. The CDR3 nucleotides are TGTGCCAGCAGCTTAAGGACAGCCGGGCAGTTCTTC.

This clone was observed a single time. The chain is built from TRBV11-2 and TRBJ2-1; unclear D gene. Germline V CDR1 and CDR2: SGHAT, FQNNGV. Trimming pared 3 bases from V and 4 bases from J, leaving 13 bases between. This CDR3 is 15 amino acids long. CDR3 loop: CASSFGGLGYNEQFF. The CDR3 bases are TGTGCCAGCAGCTTCGGTGGCTTGGGTTACAATGAGCAGTTCTTC.

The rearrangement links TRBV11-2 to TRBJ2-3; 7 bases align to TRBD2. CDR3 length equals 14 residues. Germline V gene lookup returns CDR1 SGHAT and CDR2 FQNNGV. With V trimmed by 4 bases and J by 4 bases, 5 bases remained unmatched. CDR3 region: CASSSRGVADTQYF. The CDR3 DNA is TGTGCCAGCAGCTCCCGGGGGGTCGCAGATACGCAGTATTTT.

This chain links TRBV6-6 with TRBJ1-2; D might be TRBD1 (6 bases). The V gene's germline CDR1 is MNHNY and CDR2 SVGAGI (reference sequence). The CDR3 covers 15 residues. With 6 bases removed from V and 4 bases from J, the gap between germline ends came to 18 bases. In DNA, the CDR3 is TGTGCCAGCAGCTACCGTGGGCAGGGGTTCTATGGCTACACCTTC. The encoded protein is CASSYRGQGFYGYTF.